This is a list of T cell receptor beta chains from one sample in a study of T cells in Graves' hyperthyroidism and ophthalmopathy. Each CDR3 protein gets one entry after TCRdb re-called the multiplex PCR reads with MiXCR. The profile shows about 350,000 distinct CDR3 sequences, about 15% of them singletons. Source material: blood. The receptors were sampled from a woman aged 25 to 39 with Graves' hyperthyroidism. Both conserved end residues are part of each CDR3. The D gene is left open where the match is weak. The size of a clone is reported for some rows only, either as once, few or many, or as a class for expanded clones.

14	many	TRBV28	TRBJ2-2	-	CASWKWTPTGELFF	TGTGCCAGCTGGAAGTGGACCCCGACCGGGGAGCTGTTTTTT
14	-	TRBV9	TRBJ2-5	-	CASSVGVGGETQYF	TGTGCCAGCAGCGTAGGTGTAGGGGGAGAGACCCAGTACTTC
14	-	TRBV7-3	TRBJ2-1	TRBD2	CASRGEGFYNEQFF	TGTGCCAGCAGGGGGGAGGGCTTCTACAATGAGCAGTTCTTC
15	many	TRBV28	TRBJ1-2	-	CASSFSHAELFGYTF	TGTGCCAGCAGTTTCTCACACGCGGAGCTATTCGGCTACACCTTC
15	-	TRBV4-1	TRBJ1-2	-	CASSQGQAVGYGYTF	TGCGCCAGCAGCCAAGGACAGGCCGTCGGCTATGGCTACACCTTC
14	-	TRBV5-6	TRBJ1-4	-	CASSLRPAGEKLFF	TGTGCCAGCAGCTTGAGGCCCGCGGGTGAAAAACTGTTTTTT
14	few	TRBV29-1	TRBJ2-5	-	CSVVQDHYQETQYF	TGCAGCGTTGTGCAGGACCACTACCAAGAGACCCAGTACTTC
16	-	TRBV4-1	TRBJ2-2	-	CASSSARVIGTGELFF	TGCGCCAGCAGCTCCGCTCGGGTGATCGGCACCGGGGAGCTGTTTTTT
15	few	TRBV3-1	TRBJ1-2	-	CASSRIRGHWRGYTF	TGTGCCAGCAGCCGGATCCGGGGGCATTGGCGTGGCTACACCTTC
14	many	TRBV28	TRBJ2-2	-	CASTGQRARGELFF	TGTGCCAGCACGGGTCAGAGGGCGCGCGGGGAGCTGTTTTTT
16	many	TRBV6-1	TRBJ2-3	-	CASSEGQYETRDTQYF	TGTGCCAGCAGTGAAGGCCAGTATGAAACAAGAGATACGCAGTATTTT
15	many	TRBV6-6	TRBJ1-1	-	CASSYRGRADTEAFF	TGTGCCAGCAGTTACAGGGGGAGGGCGGACACTGAAGCTTTCTTT
11	many	TRBV29-1	TRBJ2-2	-	CSAEGPGELFF	TGCAGCGCCGAGGGTCCCGGGGAGCTGTTTTTT
14	few	TRBV11-2	TRBJ2-5	-	CASSPTPGTKRAYF	TGTGCCAGCAGCCCAACTCCCGGGACCAAAAGAGCCTACTTC
14	many	TRBV2	TRBJ2-2	-	CASRGTAATGELFF	TGTGCCAGCAGAGGGACCGCAGCCACCGGGGAGCTGTTTTTT
17	many	TRBV28	TRBJ2-7	-	CASSLSWGAGGEYEQYF	TGTGCCAGCAGTTTATCCTGGGGGGCCGGTGGGGAATACGAGCAGTACTTC
13	many	TRBV7-2	TRBJ1-1	-	CASSLYKATEAFF	TGTGCCAGCAGCTTATATAAGGCCACTGAAGCTTTCTTT
13	many	TRBV20-1	TRBJ2-7	TRBD2	CSGPLAGVGEQYF	TGCAGTGGCCCACTAGCGGGAGTTGGCGAGCAGTACTTC
16	few	TRBV7-2	TRBJ2-1	TRBD1	CASSPERERGQREQFF	TGTGCCAGCAGCCCGGAGAGGGAGAGGGGGCAGCGGGAGCAGTTCTTC
15	many	TRBV7-9	TRBJ2-6	-	CASTSGQSGANVLTF	TGTGCCAGCACCTCGGGTCAGTCTGGGGCCAACGTCCTGACTTTC
14	once	TRBV7-2	TRBJ2-7	TRBD1	CASSLRQGKYEQYF	TGTGCCAGCAGCTTACGACAGGGGAAATACGAGCAGTACTTC
16	many	TRBV20-1	TRBJ1-5	-	CSARDLRREMNQPQHF	TGCAGTGCTAGAGATCTTCGGCGAGAGATGAATCAGCCCCAGCATTTT
13	many	TRBV29-1	TRBJ2-1	TRBD2	CSVRERGTVEQFF	TGCAGCGTTCGGGAGCGGGGGACGGTTGAGCAGTTCTTC
14	many	TRBV2	TRBJ2-3	TRBD2	CASRAGVRTDTQYF	TGTGCCAGCAGGGCGGGGGTCCGCACAGATACGCAGTATTTT
17	-	TRBV5-1	TRBJ2-5	TRBD2	CASSLPRLAGEGETQYF	TGCGCCAGCAGCTTGCCGAGACTAGCGGGAGAGGGTGAGACCCAGTACTTC
14	-	TRBV20-1	TRBJ1-5	TRBD1	CSASWGGTGEPQHF	TGCAGTGCTAGTTGGGGGGGGACAGGGGAGCCCCAGCATTTT
15	many	TRBV28	TRBJ2-6	-	CASSSKTSGANVLTF	TGTGCCAGCAGTTCAAAGACCTCTGGGGCCAACGTCCTGACTTTC
15	many	TRBV12-3/TRBV12-4	TRBJ2-3	-	CASTGLRRATDTQYF	TGTGCCAGCACCGGCCTACGAAGAGCCACAGATACGCAGTATTTT
15	many	TRBV6-2/TRBV6-3	TRBJ2-7	-	CASSSREDSSYEQYF	TGTGCCAGCAGTTCTCGGGAGGACAGCTCCTACGAGCAGTACTTC
13	few	TRBV28	TRBJ2-2	-	CASSFLSSGELFF	TGTGCCAGCAGTTTCTTAAGCTCCGGGGAGCTGTTTTTT
12	few	TRBV29-1	TRBJ1-2	TRBD1	CSVGTGNYGYTF	TGCAGCGTGGGGACAGGGAACTATGGCTACACCTTC
13	many	TRBV30	TRBJ2-5	-	CAWSHNEHAAKYF	TGTGCCTGGAGTCATAATGAACACGCGGCTAAGTACTTC